This entry is about one T cell receptor beta chain. Original handling: By means of reference gene primer amplification, nucleated cell counts were estimated. Produced via immunoSEQ multiplex PCR; TCRdb's table is partial and in-frame only. The V and J calls and clone size are taken from that table; D and trimming were inferred from the DNA. Of over 200,000 clones listed, around 88% were seen once; the top ten hold 1.5%. The sample belongs to a study of blood T cell repertoires in COVID-19. Study background: Sites across the United States, Italy and Spain contributed samples from acute and convalescent COVID-19. Sources were T cells, B-cell-depleted T cells, or PBMCs; the material itself was cDNA or gDNA.

The ends lost 1 base at V and 7 bases at J; junction bases unmatched: 11. From germline, CDR1 is SEHNR and CDR2 FQNEAQ (reference sequence). This CDR3 spans 17 amino acids. The sequenced sample consisted of peripheral blood. V and J are TRBV7-9 and TRBJ1-3, with 9 bases that match TRBD1. The TCR originated in a man between 18 and 29 years old with active or convalescent COVID-19. This CDR3 is CASSLDLGQGYWNTIYF. In DNA form, the CDR3 reads TGTGCCAGCAGCTTAGATCTGGGACAGGGTTATTGGAACACCATATATTTT. Full variable domain (rest looked up from reference TRBV7-9 and TRBJ1-3): DTGVSQNPRHKITKRGQNVTFRCDPISEHNRLYWYRQTLGQGPEFLTYFQNEAQLEKSRLLSDRFSAERPKGSFSTLEIQRTEQGDSAMYLCASSLDLGQGYWNTIYFGEGSWLTVV.